These 14 T cell receptor beta chains were all obtained from the same sample, sequenced in a study of T cells in Graves' hyperthyroidism and ophthalmopathy. TCR beta CDR3 regions were amplified from RNA transcripts. The HTBI primer set was used in a first-round RT-PCR of the TCR CDR3. TCRdb re-analysed the multiplex PCR reads in MiXCR, keeping a single row per CDR3 protein. Here the sample spans about 600,000 distinct CDR3 sequences, 14% being singletons. The sequenced sample was blood. The source is a woman in her late teens or twenties with Graves' ophthalmopathy.

The chain carries TRBV7-9 and TRBJ1-2; tentative D call: TRBD1 (5 bases). The CDR3 loop spans 15 amino acids. With 8 bases removed from V and 2 bases from J, the gap between germline ends came to 18 bases. Germline CDR1 is SEHNR and CDR2 is FQNEAQ (reference sequence). The CDR3 reads CASLSGAARNYGYTF. CDR3 coding DNA: TGTGCCAGCCTGTCTGGGGCAGCCCGGAACTATGGCTACACCTTC.

This chain uses TRBV5-1 with TRBJ2-1, with 13 bases lining up with TRBD2. The CDR3 sequence is 15 residues long. V lost 3 bases to trimming and J lost 6 bases; unmatched junction nucleotides: 3. Per germline, CDR1 SGHRS and CDR2 YFSETQ. The DNA of the CDR3 is TGCGCCAGCAGCTCCGGGACTAGCGGGGTCAATGAGCAGTTCTTC. Its protein is CASSSGTSGVNEQFF.

This sequence joins TRBV30 and TRBJ2-1, with 11 nucleotides matching TRBD1. Germline V CDR1 and CDR2: GTSNPN, SVGIG (reference sequence). J lost 6 bases, V lost 1 base, and 2 bases had no gene match. The CDR3 totals 14 residues. CDR3: CAWSAGTGGNEQFF. The CDR3 DNA reads TGTGCCTGGAGTGCCGGGACAGGGGGCAATGAGCAGTTCTTC.

This chain connects TRBV19 to TRBJ1-1; the D gene is possibly TRBD1 (6 bases). Deletions cut 6 bases from V and 6 bases from J, with 11 bases between. Germline lookup yields CDR1 LNHDA and CDR2 SQIVND (reference sequence). The CDR3 is 12 amino acids. The chain's CDR3 is CASRGASAEAFF. The CDR3 DNA sequence: TGTGCCAGTAGGGGGGCCAGTGCTGAAGCTTTCTTT.

This clonotype has just a few counts. This sequence joins TRBV15 and TRBJ2-7, with no clear D. In germline, CDR1 is LNHNV, CDR2 YYDKDF (reference sequence). The V gene lost 0 bases and the J gene lost 3 bases, with 21 bases spanning the gap. This CDR3 has 18 amino acids. CDR3 nucleotides: TGTGCCACCAGCAGAGATCCGTTATCTTACAGCCAGGACTACGAGCAGTACTTC. Translated, it gives CATSRDPLSYSQDYEQYF.

In the case of this clonotype: As the CDR3 is not closed by the conserved phenylalanine or tryptophan, this likely results from a read error. The chain recombines TRBV6-2 or TRBV6-3 with TRBJ1-5; D unresolved. Trimming removed 5 bases from V and 4 bases from J, with 9 bases in between. Per germline, CDR1 MNHEY and CDR2 SVGEGT. The CDR3 has 13 amino acids. The CDR3 nucleotides read TGTGCCAGCAGTCGTGGGCCAAATCAGCCCCAGCATTCT. The encoded protein is CASSRGPNQPQHS.

The CDR3 spells CASSQGRGKAHGYTF. For the CDR3, the DNA is TGCGCCAGCAGCCAAGGCAGGGGGAAAGCTCATGGCTACACCTTC. V gene TRBV4-1 combines with J gene TRBJ1-2; TRBD1 matches at 7 bases. The CDR3 length is 15 residues. CDR1 and CDR2 (germline): MGHRA, YSYEKL. V was pared by 1 base and J by 6 bases, with 8 bases of the junction left unmatched.

The CDR3 loop reads CASTNSNPSYNEQFF. The CDR3 bases are TGTGCCAGCACCAACTCGAATCCGAGCTACAATGAGCAGTTCTTC. The genes are TRBV27 and TRBJ2-1, with no clear D. The ends were cut back, 7 bases at V and 3 bases at J, with 16 bases in the middle. Germline-derived CDR1 and CDR2 are MNHEY and SMNVEV (reference sequence). The CDR3 spans 15 residues.

This clonotype has at least ten counts. The J gene is TRBJ1-2, the V gene TRBV6-1; D uncertain. Germline V gives CDR1 MNHNS, CDR2 SASEGT. The CDR3 is 13 residues long. Trimming took 8 bases from V and 4 from J, leaving 14 bases between them. CDR3 region: CASAAGLLYGYTF. The CDR3 DNA reads as TGTGCCAGCGCCGCAGGACTGCTCTATGGCTACACCTTC.

This clonotype came up many times. The genes are TRBV30 and TRBJ2-7; D is possibly TRBD1 or TRBD2 (5 bases each). CDR3 size: 14 residues. CDR1 GTSNPN and CDR2 SVGIG come from the germline V gene (reference sequence). Trimming cost V 1 base and J 6 bases, with 16 bases left between them. The CDR3 loop reads CAWSGTEGLTEQYF. CDR3 DNA sequence: TGTGCCTGGAGTGGAACAGAGGGGCTTACCGAGCAGTACTTC.

This clonotype was detected ten times or more. The V and J genes are TRBV5-5 and TRBJ1-1, with TRBD1 as a possible D gene (6 bases). The V and J ends lost 5 bases and 4 bases respectively, with 15 bases between them. The germline V gene has CDR1 SGHKS and CDR2 YYEKEE (reference sequence). CDR3 length: 14 residues. CDR3 loop: CASSTGQPLTEAFF. The DNA of the CDR3 is TGTGCCAGCAGTACCGGACAGCCCCTCACTGAAGCTTTCTTT. Variable domain in full (rest from reference TRBV5-5 and TRBJ1-1): DAGVTQSPTHLIKTRGQQVTLRCSPISGHKSVSWYQQVLGQGPQFIFQYYEKEERGRGNFPDRFSARQFPNYSSELNVNALLLGDSALYLCASSTGQPLTEAFFGQGTRLTVV.

This clonotype occurred many times. The chain uses TRBV28 and TRBJ2-1; D gene uncertain. Germline V gives CDR1 MDHEN, CDR2 SYDVKM. The CDR3 totals 14 residues. Trimming removed 5 bases at V and 0 bases at J, with 8 bases between. The CDR3 spells CASSVPSSYNEQFF. The CDR3 DNA sequence: TGTGCCAGCAGTGTTCCGAGCTCCTACAATGAGCAGTTCTTC.

J is TRBJ2-5 and V is TRBV4-3, with 10 bases aligning to TRBD1. The junction had 11 bases not matched to a gene; V was cut back by 3 bases and J by 4 bases. Germline assignment: CDR1 LGHNA and CDR2 YSLEER. The CDR3 has 17 amino acids. In DNA form, the CDR3 reads TGCGCCAGCAGCCATTTCCGTCCGGGACAGGGGTTAGAGACCCAGTACTTC. Its translation: CASSHFRPGQGLETQYF.

V and J are TRBV18 and TRBJ2-1; D is perhaps TRBD1 or TRBD2 (5 bases each). Deletions cut 3 bases from V and 5 bases from J, with 17 bases between. Per the germline V gene, CDR1 is KGHSH and CDR2 is LQKENI. There are 16 residues in the CDR3. CDR3 DNA sequence: TGTGCCAGCTCACCGCCATACAGGCGGGTTAACAATGAGCAGTTCTTC. This codes for CASSPPYRRVNNEQFF.